Listed below are T cell receptor beta chains from one sample, sequenced in a study of T cell changes during pregnancy in multiple sclerosis. Data came from immunoSEQ multiplex PCR; TCRdb stores just in-frame clones and leaves some out. The sample contains approximately 70,000 clones, 94% of which appear only once. Sequencing used CD4+ T cells from peripheral blood mononuclear cells, obtained after pregnancy. The receptors stem from a female donor with multiple sclerosis, enrolled in a pregnancy study. The CDR3 runs from the conserved cysteine through the conserved F or W. The D gene is left open where the match is weak. Clone size, where shown, is once, few, many, or a class for clones that have expanded.

d_gene,v_gene,j_gene,abundance,CDR3aa,CDR3nt
TRBD2,TRBV11-1,TRBJ2-2,NA,CASSLAGLTGELFF,TGTGCCAGCAGTTTAGCGGGGCTAACCGGGGAGCTGTTTTTT
TRBD2,TRBV5-1,TRBJ2-1,NA,CASSFTPGASGLSSYNEQFF,TGCGCCAGCAGCTTTACCCCCGGGGCTAGCGGGTTGAGCTCCTACAATGAGCAGTTCTTC
TRBD2,TRBV19,TRBJ2-1,NA,CASSIEAAGSVEQFF,TGTGCCAGTAGTATAGAGGCAGCGGGATCGGTGGAGCAGTTCTTC
NA,TRBV28,TRBJ1-5,NA,CASRDTTIQPQHF,TGTGCCAGCAGGGACACCACCATTCAGCCCCAGCATTTT
TRBD1,TRBV6-6,TRBJ1-5,NA,CASSSDRVQPQHF,TGTGCCAGCAGTTCCGACAGGGTTCAGCCCCAGCATTTT
TRBD1,TRBV6-5,TRBJ2-7,NA,CASSWDSLSYEQYF,TGTGCCAGCAGTTGGGACAGCCTCTCCTACGAGCAGTACTTC
TRBD2,TRBV27,TRBJ2-6,NA,CASSSPAGVFSGANVLTF,TGTGCCAGCAGTTCCCCAGCGGGAGTGTTCTCTGGGGCCAACGTCCTGACTTTC
TRBD2,TRBV2,TRBJ2-1,NA,CASFSGTSSHNEQFF,TGTGCCAGCTTCTCTGGGACTAGCTCACACAATGAGCAGTTCTTC
NA,TRBV5-4,TRBJ2-7,NA,CASSLERGRRASEQYF,TGTGCCAGCAGCTTGGAACGGGGTCGCCGCGCGTCTGAGCAGTACTTC
NA,TRBV9,TRBJ1-3,NA,CASSRGGQSSGNTIYF,TGTGCCAGCAGCCGGGGGGGCCAGAGCTCTGGAAACACCATATATTTT
TRBD2,TRBV11-3,TRBJ2-2,once,CASSSRTSGRAPPGELFF,TGTGCCAGCAGCTCCAGGACTAGCGGGAGGGCCCCCCCCGGGGAGCTGTTTTTT
TRBD2,TRBV19,TRBJ2-1,NA,CASTHLAGGTYNEQFF,TGTGCCAGTACCCACCTAGCGGGAGGAACCTACAATGAGCAGTTCTTC
NA,TRBV2,TRBJ1-2,NA,CATKEPTGGYGYTF,TGTGCCACCAAAGAGCCGACAGGAGGCTATGGCTACACCTTC
NA,TRBV9,TRBJ1-5,NA,CASSVLPSPTGNQPQHF,TGTGCCAGCAGCGTTCTCCCCTCTCCAACCGGGAATCAGCCCCAGCATTTT
TRBD2,TRBV5-4,TRBJ2-7,NA,CASSRLTGRRYEQYF,TGTGCCAGCAGCCGTCTCACCGGGAGGCGGTACGAGCAGTACTTC
NA,TRBV10-3,TRBJ2-1,NA,CAISELQEQFF,TGTGCCATCAGTGAATTACAAGAGCAGTTCTTC
NA,TRBV19,TRBJ1-1,NA,CASSSLTQLGVMNTEAFF,TGTGCCAGTAGTTCTCTAACACAGCTCGGCGTAATGAACACTGAAGCTTTCTTT
TRBD1,TRBV6-1,TRBJ1-2,NA,CASSEGGTGIYGYTF,TGTGCCAGCAGTGAAGGGGGGACAGGGATCTATGGCTACACCTTC
TRBD1,TRBV19,TRBJ1-5,NA,CASRSGTGVGQPQHF,TGTGCCAGTAGATCAGGGACAGGGGTGGGTCAGCCCCAGCATTTT
NA,TRBV6-5,TRBJ2-7,few,CASSYSLAGTEQYF,TGTGCCAGCAGTTACTCGTTGGCGGGAACCGAGCAGTACTTC
TRBD2,TRBV28,TRBJ2-4,NA,CASLAWASGAGKNIQYF,TGTGCCAGCCTTGCGTGGGCTAGCGGGGCGGGCAAAAACATTCAGTACTTC
TRBD1,TRBV30,TRBJ1-4,NA,CAWSSSGGLREKLFF,TGTGCCTGGAGTTCCTCAGGGGGCTTACGTGAAAAACTGTTTTTT
TRBD1,TRBV6-5,TRBJ1-5,NA,CASRTGGYGQPQHF,TGTGCCAGCAGGACAGGGGGCTATGGTCAGCCCCAGCATTTT
NA,TRBV2,TRBJ2-2,NA,CASSELGTGELFF,TGTGCCAGCAGCGAACTAGGCACCGGGGAGCTGTTTTTT
NA,TRBV25-1,TRBJ1-1,NA,CASSITGSNTEAFF,TGTGCCAGCAGTATAACAGGGTCGAACACTGAAGCTTTCTTT
NA,TRBV7-2,TRBJ1-1,NA,CASMRRGAMNTEAFF,TGTGCCAGCATGCGGCGGGGGGCGATGAACACTGAAGCTTTCTTT
TRBD1,TRBV30,TRBJ1-1,NA,CAWSAKDRGIVTEAFF,TGTGCCTGGAGTGCCAAAGACAGGGGGATTGTAACTGAAGCTTTCTTT